One sample yielded the 16 T cell receptor beta chains listed below, sequenced in a study of graft-versus-host responses after intestinal transplantation. No cognate antigen is known for these TCRs. Sequencing was performed with immunoSEQ multiplex PCR; in TCRdb, only in-frame clones are kept and a portion is missing. The table lists about 71,000 clones, approximately 94% of them singletons. This material consisted of unstimulated CD8+ T cells sorted from spleen or lymph node cells, taken before intestinal transplant. These TCRs come from a human donor who received an intestinal transplant.

The V call is TRBV9, the J call TRBJ2-1, with D possibly called TRBD1 or TRBD2 (6 bases each). Germline assignment: CDR1 SGDLS and CDR2 YYNGEE. The V end was cut by 3 bases, the J end by 2 bases, with 9 bases between. The CDR3 sequence is 14 residues long. The CDR3 region has the DNA TGTGCCAGCAGCGACGGGGGCCCCTACAATGAGCAGTTCTTC. This codes for CASSDGGPYNEQFF.

The chain links TRBV10-2 to TRBJ2-3, with 10 bases fitting TRBD2. The length of the CDR3 is 14 residues. Trimming took 10 bases from V and 1 from J; bases not matched to a gene: 5. Germline V gene data show CDR1 as WSHSY and CDR2 as SAAADI. The CDR3, as DNA: TGCGCCACCAGAGCGGGAGGGGGCACAGATACGCAGTATTTT. It yields the protein CATRAGGGTDTQYF.

This chain uses TRBV28 with TRBJ2-7, with 8 bases that match TRBD2. The CDR3 spans 14 residues. J was trimmed by 3 bases and V by 2 bases; bases with no gene match: 3. Germline V gene lookup returns CDR1 MDHEN and CDR2 SYDVKM. The DNA for the CDR3 is TGTGCCAGCAGTTTAATCCGGGGGGGCTACGAGCAGTACTTC. Amino acids: CASSLIRGGYEQYF.

The rearrangement joins TRBV12-5 to TRBJ1-1; 9 nucleotides match TRBD1. V dropped 0 bases and J dropped 5; count of bases not matched to a gene: 4. The CDR3 sequence is 15 residues long. Germline CDR1 is LGHNT and CDR2 is FRNRAP. CDR3 region: CASGLVTGTGTEAFF. CDR3 coding DNA: TGTGCTAGTGGTTTGGTAACCGGGACAGGGACTGAAGCTTTCTTT. Supplemented by reference TRBV12-5 and TRBJ1-1, the full variable domain reads DARVTQTPRHKVTEMGQEVTMRCQPILGHNTVFWYRQTMMQGLELLAYFRNRAPLDDSGMPKDRFSAEMPDATLATLKIQPSEPRDSAVYFCASGLVTGTGTEAFFGQGTRLTVV.

The CDR3: CATSPTPGGGYTF. CDR3 DNA sequence: TGTGCCACCAGTCCAACCCCGGGGGGCGGCTACACCTTC. The rearrangement uses TRBV15 and TRBJ1-2; D possibly corresponds to TRBD1 (6 bases). CDR3 length: 13 residues. Germline CDR1 LNHNV, CDR2 YYDKDF (reference sequence). Trimming left V 6 bases short and J 8 bases short, with 16 bases between.

This clone has just one count. The genes are TRBV5-5 and TRBJ2-7; perhaps TRBD2 as D (5 bases). Trimming took off 5 bases at V and 3 bases at J, with 15 bases between the two ends. The V gene's germline CDR1 is SGHKS and CDR2 YYEKEE (reference sequence). The CDR3 covers 14 residues. The CDR3 DNA is TGTGCCAGCAGTACCGGGGTGGGAGACTACGAGCAGTACTTC. Translating gives CASSTGVGDYEQYF.

The chain has TRBV5-6 and TRBJ1-5, with TRBD1 matching over 7 bases. This CDR3 has 16 residues. V lost 10 bases to trimming and J lost 0 bases; unmatched junction nucleotides: 13. Germline values: CDR1 SGHDT, CDR2 YYEEEE. The CDR3 sequence is CAAGQGTDNSNQPQHF. The CDR3 region has the DNA TGTGCCGCGGGACAAGGGACAGACAATAGCAATCAGCCCCAGCATTTT.

The chain couples TRBV5-6 to TRBJ1-5, with 9 bases identical to TRBD1. The CDR3 extends over 16 amino acids. V gave up 1 base and J gave up 6 bases; unmatched junction bases: 8. Germline CDR1 SGHDT, CDR2 YYEEEE. CDR3 nucleotides: TGTGCCAGCAGCTTGAGCGGGACAGGGTTCGGTCAGCCCCAGCATTTT. Translated: CASSLSGTGFGQPQHF.

This chain connects TRBV5-8 to TRBJ1-1; no clear D gene. With 6 bases removed from V and 3 bases from J, the gap between germline ends came to 12 bases. The CDR3 contains 13 residues. CDR1 and CDR2 (germline): SGHTS, YDEGEE. In nucleotides, the CDR3 is TGTGCCAGCAACGAAATAGGTGACACTGAAGCTTTCTTT. Translating gives CASNEIGDTEAFF.

This rearrangement joins TRBV6-5 to TRBJ1-3; D is unclear. Per germline, CDR1 MNHEY and CDR2 SVGAGI. V shed 4 bases and J shed 0 bases, with 10 bases lying between them. This CDR3 has 15 residues. The CDR3 DNA reads as TGTGCCAGCAGTTTCTCCGAGGGCTCTGGAAACACCATATATTTT. It specifies CASSFSEGSGNTIYF.

V and J are TRBV10-1 and TRBJ2-7, with 11 bases fitting TRBD1. The trim removed 0 bases at V and 7 bases at J, leaving 2 bases unmatched. Germline CDR1 reads WNHNN; CDR2 reads SYGVQD (reference sequence). The CDR3 spans 14 residues. The CDR3 is CASSESGTGGEQYF. As DNA, the CDR3 is TGCGCCAGCAGTGAGTCTGGGACAGGGGGTGAGCAGTACTTC.

This chain uses TRBV6-5 with TRBJ2-1; 12 bases agree with TRBD2. The CDR3 has 15 residues. Germline CDR1 reads MNHEY; CDR2 reads SVGAGI. Germline trimming cut 4 bases from V and 10 bases from J; bases unmatched to any gene: 8. This CDR3 is CASSSGLAGQDEQFF. CDR3 sequence (DNA): TGTGCCAGCAGTTCCGGACTAGCGGGACAAGACGAGCAGTTCTTC.

The chain is built from TRBV13 and TRBJ2-3, with D perhaps matching TRBD1 or TRBD2 (5 bases each). The germline gives CDR1 PRHDT, CDR2 FYEKMQ (reference sequence). The CDR3 runs to 16 residues. V lost 4 bases and J lost 1, with 15 bases in between. CDR3 nucleotides: TGTGCCAGCAGCTCGGCCTGGGGGTTTCGCACAGATACGCAGTATTTT. Residues: CASSSAWGFRTDTQYF.

The rearrangement joins TRBV6-5 to TRBJ1-3; D is undetermined. CDR3 length equals 15 residues. V was cut by 2 bases and J by 0 bases, with 8 bases left in between. CDR1 is MNHEY, CDR2 SVGAGI, per germline. Here the CDR3 reads CASSYDVSSGNTIYF. CDR3 sequence (DNA): TGTGCCAGCAGTTACGACGTAAGCTCTGGAAACACCATATATTTT.

This chain uses TRBV19 with TRBJ2-6; the match to TRBD2 covers 7 bases. Germline loops: CDR1 LNHDA, CDR2 SQIVND (reference sequence). This CDR3 is built from 18 residues. Germline trimming cut 1 base from V and 1 base from J; bases unmatched to any gene: 7. For the CDR3, the DNA is TGTGCCAGTAGTATAGTCGGACTAGGGGCGTCTGGGGCCAACGTCCTGACTTTC. Protein: CASSIVGLGASGANVLTF. Looking up the rest from reference TRBV19 and TRBJ2-6 gives the full variable domain: DGGITQSPKYLFRKEGQNVTLSCEQNLNHDAMYWYRQDPGQGLRLIYYSQIVNDFQKGDIAEGYSVSREKKESFPLTVTSAQKNPTAFYLCASSIVGLGASGANVLTFGAGSRLTVL.

This chain connects TRBV5-4 to TRBJ1-1; no reliable D call. From germline, CDR1 is SGHNT and CDR2 YYREEE (reference sequence). Deletions cut 3 bases from V and 3 bases from J, with 18 bases between. The CDR3 runs 16 residues. CDR3 region: CASSSPPIPGDTEAFF. Written as DNA, the CDR3 is TGTGCCAGCAGCTCCCCCCCGATACCGGGAGACACTGAAGCTTTCTTT.